The 23 T cell receptor beta chains below all came from one sample that was sequenced in a study of T cells after posttransplantation cyclophosphamide (dated by TCRdb to the mid-2010s). The library was built by means of the immunoSEQ multiplex PCR assay. The table was pulled from immuneACCESS by TCRdb, which kept in-frame rearrangements only. Such tables lose some clones; where checked, under half of the loss comes from unresolved V genes, and the rest has no known cause. The table for this sample lists roughly 49,000 clones; about 86% of them were counted only once. Of the sample, 2.8% falls within the top ten clones. Sequenced input: PBMCs. The source is a man younger than 40 with a blood cancer, CMV-positive, and with a related stem cell donor.

The CDR3 DNA is TGTGCCAGCAGCGGGGGGCTCTTGAACACCGGGGAGCTGTTTTTT. Its translation is CASSGGLLNTGELFF. The J gene is TRBJ2-2, the V gene TRBV9, with a possible D match to TRBD1 (6 bases). V was shortened by 3 bases and J by 1 base, with 10 bases between the two germline ends. Germline V CDR1 and CDR2: SGDLS, YYNGEE. This CDR3 has 15 amino acids.

CDR3 sequence reads: CASSVSPDSYYGYTF. CDR3 coding DNA: TGTGCCAGCAGCGTCTCCCCGGACAGCTACTATGGCTACACCTTC. The gene calls are TRBV9 and TRBJ1-2; a weak D match, TRBD1 (6 bases). CDR1 SGDLS and CDR2 YYNGEE come from the germline V gene. The CDR3 contains 15 residues. V was cut by 2 bases and J by 3 bases, with 14 bases left in between.

The chain couples TRBV5-4 to TRBJ1-1; 7 positions match TRBD1. The CDR3 covers 16 residues. The trim removed 2 bases at V and 2 bases at J, leaving 9 bases unmatched. Germline V gene data show CDR1 as SGHNT and CDR2 as YYREEE (reference sequence). Here the CDR3 reads CASSFEIGTANTEAFF. DNA of the CDR3: TGTGCCAGCAGCTTTGAGATTGGGACAGCTAACACTGAAGCTTTCTTT. Full variable domain (missing parts from reference TRBV5-4 and TRBJ1-1): ETGVTQSPTHLIKTRGQQVTLRCSSQSGHNTVSWYQQALGQGPQFIFQYYREEENGRGNFPPRFSGLQFPNYSSELNVNALELDDSALYLCASSFEIGTANTEAFFGQGTRLTVV.

The chain is built from TRBV11-1 and TRBJ2-1; 7 positions agree with TRBD2. V was clipped by 1 base and J by 8 bases; unmatched bases: 11. CDR1 is SGHAT, CDR2 FQDESV, per germline (reference sequence). The CDR3 is 16 residues long. The CDR3, as DNA: TGTGCCAGCAGCTTAGGGGGGGGGAGGGCCCTTGATGAGCAGTTCTTC. Amino acids: CASSLGGGRALDEQFF. Full variable domain (missing parts from reference TRBV11-1 and TRBJ2-1): EAEVAQSPRYKITEKSQAVAFWCDPISGHATLYWYRQILGQGPELLVQFQDESVVDDSQLPKDRFSAERLKGVDSTLKIQPAELGDSAMYLCASSLGGGRALDEQFFGPGTRLTVL.

This sequence joins TRBV2 and TRBJ1-5, with D tentatively TRBD1 (5 bases). The CDR3 extends over 12 amino acids. V gave up 7 bases and J gave up 5 bases, with 9 bases separating them. CDR1 SNHLY and CDR2 FYNNEI come from the germline V gene. The CDR3 bases are TGTGCCAGCAAGGCAGGGCATCAGCCCCAGCATTTT. Its protein product is CASKAGHQPQHF.

This chain connects TRBV7-9 to TRBJ1-2; possible D gene TRBD1, 5 bases. Germline V gives CDR1 SEHNR, CDR2 FQNEAQ (reference sequence). The CDR3 is made up of 16 amino acids. The germline V and J ends were trimmed by 0 bases and 4 bases, with 15 bases remaining between them. Written as DNA, the CDR3 is TGTGCCAGCAGCTTAGCTAGGGCAGGGATTAGCTATGGCTACACCTTC. Translated, it gives CASSLARAGISYGYTF.

The chain carries TRBV7-2 and TRBJ2-6; a possible D gene is TRBD2 (5 bases). V was clipped by 1 base and J by 2 bases, with 15 bases between them. The CDR3 contains 18 residues. Germline lookup yields CDR1 SGHTA and CDR2 FQGNSA. Here the CDR3 reads CASSLGEGLGAGANVLTF. The CDR3 DNA reads TGTGCCAGCAGCTTAGGAGAAGGGCTGGGAGCTGGGGCCAACGTCCTGACTTTC. The full variable domain, rest sourced from reference TRBV7-2 and TRBJ2-6, is GAGVSQSPSNKVTEKGKDVELRCDPISGHTALYWYRQSLGQGLEFLIYFQGNSAPDKSGLPSDRFSAERTGGSVSTLTIQRTQQEDSAVYLCASSLGEGLGAGANVLTFGAGSRLTVL.

The CDR3 sequence is CASSEVTGYTGELFF. CDR3 bases: TGTGCCAGCAGTGAGGTCACAGGGTACACCGGGGAGCTGTTTTTT. The V and J genes are TRBV2 and TRBJ2-2, with D possibly matching TRBD1 (6 bases). Per germline, CDR1 SNHLY and CDR2 FYNNEI. With 3 bases removed from V and 3 bases from J, the gap between germline ends came to 11 bases. The CDR3 has 15 residues.

This sequence joins TRBV29-1 and TRBJ2-3; 7 bases agree with TRBD1. V lost 7 bases, J lost 4 bases, and 11 bases stayed unmatched. Germline lookup yields CDR1 SQVTM and CDR2 ANQGSEA. The CDR3 extends over 14 amino acids. CDR3 in DNA: TGCAGCGCTGGGACAGAGAGAGGCGCAGATACGCAGTATTTT. This gives the protein CSAGTERGADTQYF.

The chain has TRBV10-2 and TRBJ2-2; 12 nucleotides align to TRBD2. The germline V gene has CDR1 WSHSY and CDR2 SAAADI. V shed 4 bases, J shed 3 bases, and the junction held 15 bases outside the gene matches. This CDR3 comprises 20 residues. Here the CDR3 reads CASSGRRLAGGPDDTGELFF. The CDR3 DNA reads TGCGCCAGCAGTGGTCGCCGCCTAGCGGGAGGGCCTGATGACACCGGGGAGCTGTTTTTT.

The J gene is TRBJ2-7, the V gene TRBV7-8, with TRBD2 matching over 10 bases. Germline V CDR1 and CDR2: SGHVS, FQNEAQ. The junction had 9 bases not matched to a gene; V was cut back by 2 bases and J by 5 bases. The CDR3 runs to 16 residues. In DNA form, the CDR3 reads TGTGCCAGCAGCTTATTATCAGCGGGAGGGCGTCACGAGCAGTACTTC. This translates into CASSLLSAGGRHEQYF.

This chain joins TRBV9 and TRBJ1-5; TRBD1 matches at 7 bases. This CDR3 is 15 amino acids long. V lost 0 bases, J lost 1 base, and 1 base stayed unmatched. Germline V gene data show CDR1 as SGDLS and CDR2 as YYNGEE. This CDR3 reads CASSVEGQSNQPQHF. The CDR3 coding sequence is TGTGCCAGCAGCGTAGAGGGACAGAGCAATCAGCCCCAGCATTTT.

Only one count was recorded for this clone. Other DNA sequences in the sample encode the same CDR3. V and J are TRBV4-2 and TRBJ2-7, with D unclear. Germline loops: CDR1 LGHNA, CDR2 YNFKEQ. Trimming stripped 1 base from V and 5 bases from J, with 18 bases between. CDR3 length: 16 residues. The CDR3 sequence: CASSQVFLTGRNEQYF. As DNA, the CDR3 is TGTGCCAGCAGCCAAGTGTTTTTGACGGGTCGGAACGAGCAGTACTTC.

This clone was detected only a few times. The chain uses TRBV15 and TRBJ1-5; D is possibly TRBD1 (5 bases). The V gene lost 4 bases and the J gene lost 3 bases, with 10 bases spanning the gap. The CDR3 is made up of 14 amino acids. Germline V lookup: CDR1 LNHNV, CDR2 YYDKDF (reference sequence). The CDR3, as DNA: TGTGCCACCAGCACCAGACAGAACAATCAGCCCCAGCATTTT. This gives the protein CATSTRQNNQPQHF.

This chain uses TRBV7-9 with TRBJ1-3; D unresolved. The V end was cut by 3 bases, the J end by 0 bases, with 6 bases between. Germline CDR1 and CDR2: SEHNR and FQNEAQ (reference sequence). The CDR3 spans 14 residues. DNA for the CDR3: TGTGCCAGCAGCTTCGCAGGCTCTGGAAACACCATATATTTT. Protein product: CASSFAGSGNTIYF. Using reference TRBV7-9 and TRBJ1-3 for the parts outside the CDR3, the full variable domain is DTGVSQNPRHKITKRGQNVTFRCDPISEHNRLYWYRQTLGQGPEFLTYFQNEAQLEKSRLLSDRFSAERPKGSFSTLEIQRTEQGDSAMYLCASSFAGSGNTIYFGEGSWLTVV.

The chain has TRBV28 and TRBJ1-5; D call uncertain. This CDR3 spans 13 amino acids. The germline CDR1 and CDR2 sequences are MDHEN and SYDVKM. Trimming stripped 6 bases from V and 4 bases from J, with 10 bases between. This chain's CDR3 is CASRLRGNQPQHF. CDR3 sequence (DNA): TGTGCCAGCAGACTAAGAGGGAATCAGCCCCAGCATTTT.

This chain links TRBV4-2 with TRBJ1-2, with D tentatively TRBD1 (5 bases). The CDR3 spans 15 residues. V was cut by 1 base and J by 0 bases, with 9 bases left in between. The V gene's germline CDR1 is LGHNA and CDR2 YNFKEQ. The CDR3 nucleotides read TGTGCCAGCAGCCAAGGACAGAGAACTAACTATGGCTACACCTTC. Its protein is CASSQGQRTNYGYTF.

This clone was observed a handful of times. The V and J genes are TRBV6-1 and TRBJ2-6; 7 bases are a match to TRBD1. The trim removed 2 bases at V and 3 bases at J, leaving 1 base unmatched. CDR1 and CDR2 (germline): MNHNS, SASEGT. The CDR3 has 15 amino acids. The CDR3 nucleotides are TGTGCCAGCAGTGAATGGGACAGTGGGGCCAACGTCCTGACTTTC. Translating it yields CASSEWDSGANVLTF.

The chain combines TRBV27 with TRBJ2-1; 11 nucleotides match TRBD2. The germline gives CDR1 MNHEY, CDR2 SMNVEV (reference sequence). The trim removed 2 bases at V and 5 bases at J, leaving 2 bases unmatched. The CDR3 is 15 amino acids. This chain's CDR3 is CASSLGSGRDNEQFF. The CDR3 DNA reads as TGTGCCAGCAGTTTAGGTAGCGGGAGGGACAATGAGCAGTTCTTC.

CDR3 in amino acids: CASSVNRDSYGYTF. The DNA of the CDR3 is TGTGCCAGCAGTGTGAACCGGGACAGCTATGGCTACACCTTC. This rearrangement joins TRBV5-5 to TRBJ1-2, with TRBD1 identical over 7 bases. The CDR3 covers 14 residues. Germline V CDR1 and CDR2: SGHKS, YYEKEE (reference sequence). The J segment lost 4 bases and the V segment lost 5 bases, leaving 8 bases of the junction unmatched.

This clone was seen more than once but under ten times. This chain joins TRBV6-5 and TRBJ2-7; D might be TRBD1 (6 bases). The CDR3 is 12 residues long. Germline V lookup: CDR1 MNHEY, CDR2 SVGAGI. Trimming took 9 bases from V and 6 from J, leaving 15 bases between them. The CDR3 spells CASATGSGEQYF. The DNA for the CDR3 is TGTGCCAGTGCTACAGGGAGCGGCGAGCAGTACTTC.

A word on this clone: Germline and junction disagree at one end, which may indicate a read error. The chain joins TRBV5-8 to TRBJ2-7; D is uncertain. The length of the CDR3 is 12 residues. Germline CDR1 SGHTS, CDR2 YDEGEE. CDR3 in amino acids: CASTLVGGEQYF. In DNA, the CDR3 is TGTGCCAGCACCTTGGTAGGCGGAGAGCAGTACTTC.

This chain joins TRBV5-5 and TRBJ2-3, with 9 bases that match TRBD1. The CDR3 covers 13 residues. In germline, CDR1 is SGHKS, CDR2 YYEKEE (reference sequence). Trimming at V came to 9 bases and at J to 1 base, leaving 3 bases not matched to a gene. CDR3 region: CATWTGGTDTQYF. The CDR3 DNA follows: TGTGCCACTTGGACAGGGGGCACAGATACGCAGTATTTT.